These 22 T cell receptor beta chains were all obtained from the same sample, sequenced in a study of cytomegalovirus exposure and HLA in healthy donors. Sequencing used immunoSEQ multiplex PCR; TCRdb keeps in-frame clones, though not all of them. Of some 64,000 clones in the sample, around 97% are singletons; the top ten hold 1.5% to 2%. The sample was PBMCs. The receptor set was obtained from a woman aged 18-35 years in good health and CMV-seropositive.

The CDR3 sequence is CASSLTRLAGEQYF. In nucleotides, the CDR3 is TGTGCCAGCAGCCTCACCAGGCTAGCGGGCGAGCAGTACTTC. This chain uses TRBV14 with TRBJ2-7, with 8 bases fitting TRBD2. The CDR3 has 14 amino acids. V lost 4 bases, J lost 6 bases, and 8 bases stayed unmatched. Germline CDR1 is SGHDN and CDR2 is FVKESK.

The chain links TRBV27 to TRBJ1-2; possibly TRBD1 for D (5 bases). V shed 5 bases and J shed 6 bases, with 13 bases lying between them. The CDR3 sequence is 13 residues long. Germline V gives CDR1 MNHEY, CDR2 SMNVEV (reference sequence). CDR3 protein: CASSPPGGDGYTF. CDR3 nucleotides: TGTGCCAGCAGTCCCCCCGGAGGGGATGGCTACACCTTC.

The rearrangement uses TRBV9 and TRBJ1-3; TRBD1 agrees at 8 bases. Germline lookup yields CDR1 SGDLS and CDR2 YYNGEE. The CDR3 has 16 residues. J gave up 0 bases and V 3 bases, and 5 bases lay outside the gene matches. CDR3 coding DNA: TGTGCCAGCAGCGGACAGGGGAGTACCTCTGGAAACACCATATATTTT. Encoded protein: CASSGQGSTSGNTIYF. The full variable domain, its missing parts supplied by reference TRBV9 and TRBJ1-3, is DSGVTQTPKHLITATGQRVTLRCSPRSGDLSVYWYQQSLDQGLQFLIQYYNGEERAKGNILERFSAQQFPDLHSELNLSSLELGDSALYFCASSGQGSTSGNTIYFGEGSWLTVV.

This chain joins TRBV9 and TRBJ2-5, with 11 bases lining up with TRBD2. This CDR3 is built from 17 residues. The V gene end was trimmed by 0 bases and the J gene end by 4 bases; junction bases not matched to a gene: 8. Looked up from germline, CDR1 is SGDLS and CDR2 is YYNGEE. CDR3: CASSVDLLAGGTETQYF. The CDR3 region has the DNA TGTGCCAGCAGCGTAGACCTTCTAGCGGGAGGAACAGAGACCCAGTACTTC.

The genes are TRBV28 and TRBJ1-5; 9 bases agree with TRBD1. This CDR3 has 15 amino acids. The V segment lost 3 bases and the J segment 5 bases; nucleotides outside the gene matches: 5. CDR1 and CDR2 (germline): MDHEN, SYDVKM. The CDR3 nucleotides are TGTGCCAGCAGTTTCACAGGGGGCTGGGATCAGCCCCAGCATTTT. Protein product: CASSFTGGWDQPQHF.

V gene TRBV7-9 combines with J gene TRBJ2-2, with D unclear. CDR1 is SEHNR, CDR2 FQNEAQ, per germline (reference sequence). Trimming cost V 5 bases and J 0 bases, with 4 bases left between them. The CDR3 is made up of 13 amino acids. CDR3 protein: CASSLPNTGELFF. CDR3 bases: TGTGCCAGCAGCCTTCCGAACACCGGGGAGCTGTTTTTT. Full variable domain (outside the CDR3, taken from reference TRBV7-9 and TRBJ2-2): DTGVSQNPRHKITKRGQNVTFRCDPISEHNRLYWYRQTLGQGPEFLTYFQNEAQLEKSRLLSDRFSAERPKGSFSTLEIQRTEQGDSAMYLCASSLPNTGELFFGEGSRLTVL.

CDR3 nucleotide sequence: TGTGCCTGGGATAGGGGGAAAATTTGGGGAGAAACCGGGGAGCTGTTTTTT. Its translation is CAWDRGKIWGETGELFF. V gene TRBV30 combines with J gene TRBJ2-2, with D tentatively TRBD1 (6 bases). Trimming stripped 5 bases from V and 5 bases from J, with 24 bases between. Germline V lookup: CDR1 GTSNPN, CDR2 SVGIG (reference sequence). There are 17 residues in the CDR3.

The V call is TRBV4-2, the J call TRBJ1-1; no reliable D call. This CDR3 region has 15 residues. CDR1 is LGHNA and CDR2 is YNFKEQ in the germline V gene. The germline V and J ends were trimmed by 2 bases and 3 bases, with 13 bases remaining between them. In DNA form, the CDR3 reads TGTGCCAGCAGCCAATTTATCAGCGGGGACACTGAAGCTTTCTTT. As protein: CASSQFISGDTEAFF.

This clone came up once. The chain uses TRBV5-1 and TRBJ2-3, with TRBD2 as a possible D gene (6 bases). CDR3 length equals 16 residues. From germline, CDR1 is SGHRS and CDR2 YFSETQ. The V end lost 2 bases, the J end lost 3 bases, and 16 bases lay between the germline ends. CDR3 sequence (DNA): TGCGCCAGCAGCTTCTACCGGGACTCCAGAACAGATACGCAGTATTTT. This codes for CASSFYRDSRTDTQYF.

This clone was observed a single time. The chain links TRBV7-6 to TRBJ2-3, with 11 bases that match TRBD2. In germline, CDR1 is SGHVS, CDR2 FNYEAQ. The CDR3 length is 16 residues. The V gene end was trimmed by 5 bases and the J gene end by 1 base; junction bases not matched to a gene: 5. The CDR3 here is CASSASLAGGTDTQYF. CDR3 coding DNA: TGTGCCAGCAGCGCTTCACTAGCGGGGGGCACAGATACGCAGTATTTT.

The chain couples TRBV28 to TRBJ2-1; 10 bases map to TRBD1. V shed 5 bases and J 6 bases; nucleotides not matched to a gene: 4. From germline, CDR1 is MDHEN and CDR2 SYDVKM. The CDR3 spans 14 residues. CDR3 sequence (DNA): TGTGCCAGCAGTCCCCGGACAGGGGGCAATGAGCAGTTCTTC. This translates into CASSPRTGGNEQFF.

The chain joins TRBV4-2 to TRBJ2-3; the D gene is possibly TRBD2 (6 bases). V was shortened by 0 bases and J by 1 base, with 11 bases between the two germline ends. The CDR3 extends over 16 amino acids. Germline CDR1 reads LGHNA; CDR2 reads YNFKEQ. CDR3 sequence (DNA): TGTGCCAGCAGCCAAGATCCCCCTAGCGGCACAGATACGCAGTATTTT. Translated, it gives CASSQDPPSGTDTQYF.

The chain joins TRBV18 to TRBJ2-5; D is undetermined. V lost 2 bases and J lost 5, with 9 bases in between. This CDR3 is 13 amino acids long. Germline CDR1 is KGHSH and CDR2 is LQKENI. The CDR3: CASSPEIKETQYF. The CDR3 DNA reads as TGTGCCAGCTCACCAGAGATTAAGGAGACCCAGTACTTC.

The chain employs TRBV19 and TRBJ2-5; a weak D match, TRBD1 (5 bases). Trimming shortened V by 5 bases and J by 4 bases, and 14 bases separated the two germline ends. CDR1 and CDR2 (germline): LNHDA, SQIVND (reference sequence). The CDR3 has 14 amino acids. CDR3 amino acids: CASSLWGSTETQYF. The CDR3 DNA sequence: TGTGCCAGTAGTCTGTGGGGCAGTACAGAGACCCAGTACTTC. The full variable domain, completed using reference TRBV19 and TRBJ2-5, is DGGITQSPKYLFRKEGQNVTLSCEQNLNHDAMYWYRQDPGQGLRLIYYSQIVNDFQKGDIAEGYSVSREKKESFPLTVTSAQKNPTAFYLCASSLWGSTETQYFGPGTRLLVL.

V gene TRBV28 combines with J gene TRBJ2-1; TRBD2 agrees at 9 bases. CDR3 length: 18 amino acids. V lost 5 bases to trimming and J lost 4 bases; unmatched junction nucleotides: 15. Looked up from germline, CDR1 is MDHEN and CDR2 is SYDVKM. The CDR3 protein is CASSADLASGTLYNEQFF. The CDR3 DNA reads as TGTGCCAGCAGTGCCGATCTCGCTAGCGGGACTCTTTACAATGAGCAGTTCTTC.

The J gene is TRBJ2-7, the V gene TRBV25-1, with a weak D call TRBD1 (6 bases). Germline lookup yields CDR1 MGHDK and CDR2 SYGVNS. V dropped 4 bases and J dropped 4 bases, with 11 bases sitting between them. This CDR3 is 13 amino acids long. The CDR3 spells CASSGNRAYEQYF. CDR3 nucleotide sequence: TGTGCCAGCAGTGGTAACAGGGCTTACGAGCAGTACTTC.

The chain links TRBV6-5 to TRBJ1-5, with no clear D. The V end was cut by 5 bases, the J end by 9 bases, with 14 bases between. From germline, CDR1 is MNHEY and CDR2 SVGAGI. The CDR3 covers 13 residues. CDR3 protein: CASSTRGPGPQHF. The CDR3, as DNA: TGTGCCAGCAGTACACGAGGGCCCGGGCCCCAGCATTTT.

The chain carries TRBV13 and TRBJ2-3, with D maybe TRBD1 (5 bases). Germline-derived CDR1 and CDR2 are PRHDT and FYEKMQ (reference sequence). This CDR3 contains 14 residues. With 5 bases removed from V and 8 bases from J, the gap between germline ends came to 17 bases. CDR3 residues: CASSPRTGRATQYF. CDR3 DNA: TGTGCCAGCAGCCCTCGAACAGGACGGGCTACGCAGTATTTT.

The chain is built from TRBV2 and TRBJ2-7; the D gene is possibly TRBD1 (5 bases). The V gene lost 7 bases and the J gene lost 2 bases, with 18 bases spanning the gap. Germline loops: CDR1 SNHLY, CDR2 FYNNEI. The CDR3 length is 15 residues. CDR3 amino acids: CASIRRQTHPYEQYF. The CDR3 coding sequence is TGTGCCAGCATTAGACGACAGACTCACCCCTACGAGCAGTACTTC. The full variable domain, in which reference TRBV2 and TRBJ2-7 provide the parts outside the CDR3, is EPEVTQTPSHQVTQMGQEVILRCVPISNHLYFYWYRQILGQKVEFLVSFYNNEISEKSEIFDDQFSVERPDGSNFTLKIRSTKLEDSAMYFCASIRRQTHPYEQYFGPGTRLTVT.

The chain carries TRBV7-9 and TRBJ2-5, with D tentatively TRBD2 (6 bases). The CDR3 sequence is 14 residues long. The germline CDR1 and CDR2 sequences are SEHNR and FQNEAQ (reference sequence). Deletions cut 5 bases from V and 5 bases from J, with 15 bases between. The CDR3 coding sequence is TGTGCCAGCAGCACCACATGGGGGACTGAGACCCAGTACTTC. Translating gives CASSTTWGTETQYF.

V usage is TRBV6-1 and J usage is TRBJ2-7; the match to TRBD1 covers 12 bases. This CDR3 is built from 16 residues. Germline values: CDR1 MNHNS, CDR2 SASEGT. Unmatched junction bases numbered 4, after V lost 4 bases and J lost 0 bases. The CDR3 DNA is TGTGCCAGCAGTGGGGGACAGGGGGCTTTCTCCTACGAGCAGTACTTC. This translates into CASSGGQGAFSYEQYF.

The chain joins TRBV7-8 to TRBJ2-3, with D possibly TRBD2 on 5 matching bases. Germline V CDR1 and CDR2: SGHVS, FQNEAQ. This CDR3 is 16 amino acids long. Trimming left V 1 base short and J 2 bases short, with 13 bases between. The CDR3 coding sequence is TGTGCCAGCAGCTTAGTGGAGGCACTCTTCACAGATACGCAGTATTTT. The encoded protein is CASSLVEALFTDTQYF.